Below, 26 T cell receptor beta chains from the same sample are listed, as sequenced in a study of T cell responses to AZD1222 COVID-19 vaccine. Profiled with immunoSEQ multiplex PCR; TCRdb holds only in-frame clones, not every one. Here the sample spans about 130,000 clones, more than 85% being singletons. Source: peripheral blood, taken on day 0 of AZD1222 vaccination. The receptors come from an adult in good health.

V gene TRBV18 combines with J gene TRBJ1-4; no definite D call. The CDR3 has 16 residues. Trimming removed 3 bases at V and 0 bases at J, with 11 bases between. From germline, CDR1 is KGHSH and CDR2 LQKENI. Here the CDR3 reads CASSPFSTSTNEKLFF. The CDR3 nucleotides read TGTGCCAGCTCACCTTTCAGTACGTCAACTAATGAAAAACTGTTTTTT.

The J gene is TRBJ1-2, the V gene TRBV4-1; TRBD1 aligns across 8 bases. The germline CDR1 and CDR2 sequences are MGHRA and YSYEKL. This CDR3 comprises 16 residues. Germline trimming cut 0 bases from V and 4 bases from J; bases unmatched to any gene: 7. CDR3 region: CASSQDGQGAGYGYTF. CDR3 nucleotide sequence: TGCGCCAGCAGCCAAGATGGTCAGGGGGCAGGCTATGGCTACACCTTC.

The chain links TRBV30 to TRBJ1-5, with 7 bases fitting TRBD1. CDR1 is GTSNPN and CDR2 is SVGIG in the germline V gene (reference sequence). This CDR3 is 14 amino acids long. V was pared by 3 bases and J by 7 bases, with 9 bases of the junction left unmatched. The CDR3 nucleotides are TGTGCCTGGAGGGCGACAGGGTTTGGGCAGCCCCAGCATTTT. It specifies CAWRATGFGQPQHF.

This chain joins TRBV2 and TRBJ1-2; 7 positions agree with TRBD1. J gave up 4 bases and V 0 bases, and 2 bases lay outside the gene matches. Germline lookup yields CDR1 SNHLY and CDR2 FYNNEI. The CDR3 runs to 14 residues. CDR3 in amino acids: CASSEAQGGYGYTF. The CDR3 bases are TGTGCCAGCAGTGAAGCGCAGGGGGGCTATGGCTACACCTTC.

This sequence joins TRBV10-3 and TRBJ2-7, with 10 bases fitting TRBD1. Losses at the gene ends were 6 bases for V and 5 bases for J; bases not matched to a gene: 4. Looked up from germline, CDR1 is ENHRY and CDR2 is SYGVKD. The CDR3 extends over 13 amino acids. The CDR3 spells CAISGTGDHEQYF. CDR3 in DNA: TGTGCCATCAGCGGGACAGGGGACCACGAGCAGTACTTC.

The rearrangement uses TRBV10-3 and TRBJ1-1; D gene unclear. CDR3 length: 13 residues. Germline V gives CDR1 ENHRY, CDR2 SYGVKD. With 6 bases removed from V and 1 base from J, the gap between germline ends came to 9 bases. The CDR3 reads CAIRAYSNTEAFF. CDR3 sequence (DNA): TGTGCCATCAGGGCCTACTCGAACACTGAAGCTTTCTTT.

CDR3 sequence (DNA): TGTGCCAGCAGTCAGCGGGAGACGGCCGGGGAGCTGTTTTTT. Translating it yields CASSQRETAGELFF. The chain joins TRBV6-4 to TRBJ2-2; 8 bases match TRBD2. The germline CDR1 and CDR2 sequences are MRHNA and SNTAGT. The length of the CDR3 is 14 residues. With V trimmed by 5 bases and J by 6 bases, 5 bases remained unmatched.

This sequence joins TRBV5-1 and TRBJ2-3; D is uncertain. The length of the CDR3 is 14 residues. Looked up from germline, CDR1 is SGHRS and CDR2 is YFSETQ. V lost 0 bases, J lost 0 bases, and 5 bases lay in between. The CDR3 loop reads CASSLGKSTDTQYF. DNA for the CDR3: TGCGCCAGCAGCTTGGGGAAGAGCACAGATACGCAGTATTTT.

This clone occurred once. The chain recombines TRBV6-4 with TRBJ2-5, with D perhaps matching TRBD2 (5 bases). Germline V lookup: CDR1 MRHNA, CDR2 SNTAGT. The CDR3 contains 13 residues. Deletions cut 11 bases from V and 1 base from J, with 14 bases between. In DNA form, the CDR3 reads TGTGCCGTGAGCAGTGGGAGCCAAGAGACCCAGTACTTC. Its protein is CAVSSGSQETQYF.

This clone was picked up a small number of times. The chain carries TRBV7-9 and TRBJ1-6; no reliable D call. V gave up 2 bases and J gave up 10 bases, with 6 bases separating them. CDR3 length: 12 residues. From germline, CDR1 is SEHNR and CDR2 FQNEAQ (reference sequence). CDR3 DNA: TGTGCCAGCAGCTTAACTCGGTCACCCCTCCACTTT. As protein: CASSLTRSPLHF.

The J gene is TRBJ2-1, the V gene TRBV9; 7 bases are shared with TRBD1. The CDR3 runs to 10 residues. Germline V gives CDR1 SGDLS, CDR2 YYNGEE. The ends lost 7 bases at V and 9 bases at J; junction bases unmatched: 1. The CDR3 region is CASAGGEQFF. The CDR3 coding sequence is TGTGCCAGCGCAGGGGGTGAGCAGTTCTTC.

In DNA, the CDR3 is TGCAGCGCGGTTGCCGGGACAGGGGGACGAGATGGCTACACCTTC. It codes for CSAVAGTGGRDGYTF. J is TRBJ1-2 and V is TRBV29-1; 11 bases are shared with TRBD1. The CDR3 is made up of 15 amino acids. Trimming removed 7 bases from V and 6 bases from J; junction bases left unmatched: 13. Germline-derived CDR1 and CDR2 are SQVTM and ANQGSEA.

CDR3 amino acids: CASRENTEAFF. Written as DNA, the CDR3 is TGTGCCAGCAGGGAGAACACTGAAGCTTTCTTT. The chain has TRBV7-9 and TRBJ1-1; no clear D. Germline CDR1 SEHNR, CDR2 FQNEAQ (reference sequence). V was shortened by 6 bases and J by 1 base, with 3 bases between the two germline ends. The CDR3 length is 11 residues.

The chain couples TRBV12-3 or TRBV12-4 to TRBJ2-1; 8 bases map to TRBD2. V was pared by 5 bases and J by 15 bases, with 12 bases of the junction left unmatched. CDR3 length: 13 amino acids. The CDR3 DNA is TGTGCCAGCAGTCCTGCGAGGAGCGGGAGATTGTTCTTC. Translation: CASSPARSGRLFF.

CDR3 protein: CASSRSLALFTYEQYF. CDR3 coding DNA: TGTGCCAGCTCAAGAAGCCTAGCGCTCTTTACCTACGAGCAGTACTTC. V is TRBV18 and J is TRBJ2-7; possible D gene TRBD2, 6 bases. CDR3 length: 16 residues. The germline V gene encodes CDR1 KGHSH and CDR2 LQKENI. Trimming removed 5 bases at V and 2 bases at J, with 19 bases between.

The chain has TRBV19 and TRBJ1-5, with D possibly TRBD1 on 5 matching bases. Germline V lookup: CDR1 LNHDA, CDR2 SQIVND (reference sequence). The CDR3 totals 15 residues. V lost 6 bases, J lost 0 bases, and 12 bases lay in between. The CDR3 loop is CASRETESSNQPQHF. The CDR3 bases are TGTGCCAGTAGGGAGACAGAGTCTAGCAATCAGCCCCAGCATTTT. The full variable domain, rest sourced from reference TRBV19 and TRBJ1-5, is DGGITQSPKYLFRKEGQNVTLSCEQNLNHDAMYWYRQDPGQGLRLIYYSQIVNDFQKGDIAEGYSVSREKKESFPLTVTSAQKNPTAFYLCASRETESSNQPQHFGDGTRLSIL.

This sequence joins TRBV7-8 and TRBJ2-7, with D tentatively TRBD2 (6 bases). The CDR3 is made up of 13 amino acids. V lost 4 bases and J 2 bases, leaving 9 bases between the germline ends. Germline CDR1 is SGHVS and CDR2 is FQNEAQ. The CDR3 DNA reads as TGTGCCAGCAGCTCCGGGGGACCCTACGAGCAGTACTTC. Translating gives CASSSGGPYEQYF.

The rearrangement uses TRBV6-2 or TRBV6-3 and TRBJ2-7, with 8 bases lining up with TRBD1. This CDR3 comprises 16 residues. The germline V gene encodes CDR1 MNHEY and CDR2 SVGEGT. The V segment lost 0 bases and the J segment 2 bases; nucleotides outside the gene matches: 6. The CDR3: CASSYSRDRSPYEQYF. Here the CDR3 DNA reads TGTGCCAGCAGTTACTCGCGGGACAGGTCTCCCTACGAGCAGTACTTC.

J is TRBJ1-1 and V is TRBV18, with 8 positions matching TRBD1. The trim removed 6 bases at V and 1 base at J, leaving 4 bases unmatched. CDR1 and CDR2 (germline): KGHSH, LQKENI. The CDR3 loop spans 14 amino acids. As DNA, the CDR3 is TGTGCCAGCTCCCTGGGACAGGCGAACACTGAAGCTTTCTTT. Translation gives CASSLGQANTEAFF.

CDR3 DNA: TGTGCCAGCAGCCAAGTGGGCCGTCCCAGCGATGAGCAGTTCTTC. Amino acid sequence: CASSQVGRPSDEQFF. This chain uses TRBV4-2 with TRBJ2-1; D gene uncertain. The CDR3 contains 15 residues. Germline lookup yields CDR1 LGHNA and CDR2 YNFKEQ. Trimming shortened V by 1 base and J by 8 bases, and 15 bases separated the two germline ends.

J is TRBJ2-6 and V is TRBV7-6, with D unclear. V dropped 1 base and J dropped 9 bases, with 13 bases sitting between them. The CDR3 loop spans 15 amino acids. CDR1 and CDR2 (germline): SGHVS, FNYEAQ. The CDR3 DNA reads TGTGCCAGCAGCTTAGGGCCACCCCCCGGCAACGTCCTGACTTTC. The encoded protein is CASSLGPPPGNVLTF.

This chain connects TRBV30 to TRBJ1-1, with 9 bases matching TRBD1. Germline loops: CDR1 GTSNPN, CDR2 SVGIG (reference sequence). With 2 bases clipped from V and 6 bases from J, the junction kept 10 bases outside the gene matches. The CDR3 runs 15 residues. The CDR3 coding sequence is TGTGCCTGGAGTACCCAGGGACAGGGTAGGGCTGAAGCTTTCTTT. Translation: CAWSTQGQGRAEAFF. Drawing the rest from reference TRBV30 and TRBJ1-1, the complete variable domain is SQTIHQWPATLVQPVGSPLSLECTVEGTSNPNLYWYRQAAGRGLQLLFYSVGIGQISSEVPQNLSASRPQDRQFILSSKKLLLSDSGFYLCAWSTQGQGRAEAFFGQGTRLTVV.

CDR3 loop: CASSDGRVNIQYF. The CDR3, as DNA: TGTGCCAGCAGTGATGGTAGGGTTAACATTCAGTACTTC. The V call is TRBV2, the J call TRBJ2-4; D unclear. The CDR3 is 13 amino acids. With 3 bases removed from V and 7 bases from J, the gap between germline ends came to 10 bases. Per germline, CDR1 SNHLY and CDR2 FYNNEI.

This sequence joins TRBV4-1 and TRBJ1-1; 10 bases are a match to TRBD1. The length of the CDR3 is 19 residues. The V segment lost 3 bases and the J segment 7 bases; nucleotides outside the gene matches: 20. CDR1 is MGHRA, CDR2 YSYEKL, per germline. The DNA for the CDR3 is TGCGCCAGCAGCCAGGAAACCCGGGACAGGGGTTGGTCTGTAGGTGAAGCTTTCTTT. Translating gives CASSQETRDRGWSVGEAFF.

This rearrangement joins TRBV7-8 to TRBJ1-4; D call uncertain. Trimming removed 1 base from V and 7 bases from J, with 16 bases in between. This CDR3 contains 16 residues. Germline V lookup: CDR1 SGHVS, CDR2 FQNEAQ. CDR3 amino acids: CASSLGTFRGSEKLFF. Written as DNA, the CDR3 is TGTGCCAGCAGCTTAGGGACCTTCCGTGGAAGTGAAAAACTGTTTTTT. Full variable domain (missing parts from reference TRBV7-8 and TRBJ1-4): GAGVSQSPRYKVAKRGQDVALRCDPISGHVSLFWYQQALGQGPEFLTYFQNEAQLDKSGLPSDRFFAERPEGSVSTLKIQRTQQEDSAVYLCASSLGTFRGSEKLFFGSGTQLSVL.

The CDR3 protein is CASSLGDTVNYGYTF. The DNA of the CDR3 is TGTGCCAGCAGCTTAGGCGACACAGTTAACTATGGCTACACCTTC. J is TRBJ1-2 and V is TRBV7-9; D uncertain. CDR3 size: 15 residues. Germline CDR1 and CDR2: SEHNR and FQNEAQ (reference sequence). V was trimmed by 1 base and J by 1 base, leaving 10 bases between them.